This section outlines one T cell receptor beta chain sequence together with its context. The sample originates from a study of cytomegalovirus exposure and HLA in healthy donors. The PCR employed 60 Vbeta primers together with 13 Jbeta primers. Repertoires were generated with immunoSEQ multiplex PCR, while TCRdb's copy carries only in-frame clones and drops some. The data contain around 230,000 clones, about 88% of them singletons. V lost 4 bases and J lost 0, with 6 bases in between. CDR1 and CDR2 from the germline V gene are SEHNR and FQNEAQ (reference sequence). The length of the CDR3 is 13 residues.

The TCR comes from a girl aged 2 to 10 in good health and CMV-seronegative. Sequenced: PBMCs. The gene calls are TRBV7-9 and TRBJ1-2; D is uncertain. CDR3 protein: CASSSLTNYGYTF. The CDR3 DNA is TGTGCCAGCAGCTCCCTTACTAACTATGGCTACACCTTC.